These T cell receptor beta chains were read from a single sample in a study of T-cell reconstitution after alpha-beta-depleted transplantation in children. TCRdb used MiXCR to reprocess the PCR reads, holding one entry per CDR3 protein. The data contain around 450,000 distinct CDR3 sequences, roughly 44% of them singletons. The sample was PBMCs, taken before TCRalphabeta/CD19-depleted stem cell transplant. All receptors come from a girl between 2 and 10 years old with aplastic anemia, due to receive a stem cell transplant. Each CDR3 is given with its conserved first and last residue. Each record gives: V gene, D gene, J gene, clone size, CDR3 protein, CDR3 DNA. A D gene is named only where the DNA matches it firmly. Rows may omit the clone size; those that give it use once, few, many or a size class.

TRBV7-2,TRBD1,TRBJ2-7,NA,CASSGRQGAYEQYF,TGTGCCAGCAGCGGGAGACAGGGCGCCTACGAGCAGTACTTC
TRBV7-2,TRBD1,TRBJ2-5,once,CASSPRKGAMGETQYF,TGTGCCAGCAGCCCGCGGAAGGGGGCAATGGGGGAGACCCAGTACTTC
TRBV20-1,NA,TRBJ2-5,few,CSASAQESQETQYF,TGCAGTGCTAGTGCTCAAGAGAGCCAAGAGACCCAGTACTTC
TRBV12-3/TRBV12-4,NA,TRBJ2-1,many,CASSLIHGRLNEQFF,TGTGCCAGCAGTTTAATCCATGGTAGATTGAATGAGCAGTTCTTC
TRBV7-8,NA,TRBJ2-2,NA,CASSLGTIRTGELFF,TGTGCCAGCAGCTTAGGGACTATACGCACCGGGGAGCTGTTTTTT
TRBV20-1,TRBD2,TRBJ2-5,NA,CSAPALAGGQETQYF,TGCAGTGCTCCCGCCTTAGCGGGGGGCCAAGAGACCCAGTACTTC
TRBV12-3/TRBV12-4,TRBD2,TRBJ2-2,NA,CASSLRGAGEAGELFF,TGTGCCAGCAGTTTACGAGGAGCGGGAGAAGCCGGGGAGCTGTTTTTT
TRBV2,NA,TRBJ2-2,NA,CASSEVGRENTGELFF,TGTGCCAGCAGTGAGGTTGGGCGGGAGAACACCGGGGAGCTGTTTTTT
TRBV4-2,NA,TRBJ2-7,NA,CASSPREDPVYEQYF,TGTGCCAGCAGCCCGCGGGAAGATCCCGTCTACGAGCAGTACTTC
TRBV4-3,TRBD1,TRBJ2-1,NA,CASSQPGTGRGEQFF,TGCGCCAGCAGCCAACCCGGGACAGGGAGGGGGGAGCAGTTCTTC
TRBV6-5,NA,TRBJ1-2,NA,CASSYGQGRNYGYTF,TGTGCCAGCAGTTACGGGCAGGGCAGGAACTATGGCTACACCTTC
TRBV20-1,NA,TRBJ2-3,many,CSARPYAGTDTQYF,TGCAGTGCCCGGCCCTATGCGGGCACAGATACGCAGTATTTT
TRBV6-1,NA,TRBJ1-1,NA,CASRGGENTEAFF,TGTGCCAGCAGGGGAGGGGAAAACACTGAAGCTTTCTTT
TRBV7-2,NA,TRBJ2-2,NA,CASSPTGPNTGELFF,TGTGCCAGCAGCCCAACCGGGCCTAACACCGGGGAGCTGTTTTTT
TRBV27,NA,TRBJ1-3,NA,CASSPSGTGNTIYF,TGTGCCAGCAGCCCCTCAGGGACTGGAAACACCATATATTTT
TRBV7-9,TRBD1,TRBJ2-5,few,CASSSGIRDSPRPQYF,TGTGCCAGCAGCTCTGGCATCCGGGACAGCCCGCGTCCCCAGTACTTC
TRBV7-9,TRBD2,TRBJ2-1,NA,CASSFKRTSGRDRSFF,TGTGCCAGCAGCTTCAAACGGACTAGCGGGAGGGACAGGTCGTTCTTC
TRBV28,NA,TRBJ2-7,few,CASSSRRGEQYF,TGTGCCAGCAGTTCACGGCGGGGCGAGCAGTACTTC
TRBV5-1,NA,TRBJ2-1,few,CASSRGSSYNEQFF,TGTGCCAGCAGCCGGGGGAGCTCCTACAATGAGCAGTTCTTC
TRBV12-3/TRBV12-4,NA,TRBJ1-1,many,CASSTRSGRAFF,TGTGCCAGCAGTACCCGCTCTGGGAGGGCTTTCTTT
TRBV27,TRBD1,TRBJ2-1,many,CASSGQGRDQFF,TGTGCCAGCAGTGGACAGGGCCGCGATCAGTTCTTC
TRBV3-1,TRBD1,TRBJ2-1,few,CASSPYSGTGYNEQFF,TGTGCCAGCAGTCCTTACTCCGGGACAGGCTACAATGAGCAGTTCTTC
TRBV5-6,NA,TRBJ2-7,NA,CASSLAPGSSYEQYF,TGTGCCAGCAGCTTGGCTCCAGGGAGCTCCTACGAGCAGTACTTC
TRBV5-5,NA,TRBJ1-1,few,CASSLKGAEEAFF,TGTGCCAGCAGCTTAAAAGGGGCGGAGGAAGCTTTCTTT
TRBV7-2,NA,TRBJ1-2,few,CASSLRAQGFLAGYTF,TGTGCCAGCAGCTTACGGGCTCAGGGGTTTCTAGCCGGCTACACCTTC
TRBV10-3,NA,TRBJ1-2,NA,CATSRLDSNYGYTF,TGTGCCACCAGCCGATTGGACAGTAACTATGGCTACACCTTC
TRBV20-1,NA,TRBJ1-4,few,CSARGGDATNEKLFF,TGCAGTGCTAGAGGAGGGGACGCAACTAATGAAAAACTGTTTTTT
TRBV29-1,NA,TRBJ2-4,once,CSVEERGEGNIQYF,TGCAGCGTTGAAGAAAGGGGGGAGGGAAACATTCAGTACTTC
TRBV6-1,TRBD1,TRBJ1-6,NA,CASTGTGISPLHF,TGTGCCAGCACCGGGACAGGGATTTCACCCCTCCACTTT
TRBV4-2,NA,TRBJ1-3,few,CASSQDQDKGNTIYF,TGTGCCAGCAGCCAAGATCAGGACAAAGGAAACACCATATATTTT
TRBV2,NA,TRBJ2-3,NA,CASSPGPPSTDTQYF,TGTGCCAGCAGTCCCGGACCGCCTAGCACAGATACGCAGTATTTT
TRBV7-2,NA,TRBJ2-2,NA,CASSLGWERKNTGELFF,TGTGCCAGCAGCTTAGGGTGGGAGAGGAAGAACACCGGGGAGCTGTTTTTT
TRBV28,NA,TRBJ2-1,many,CASRPREGSTNNEQFF,TGTGCCAGCAGGCCCCGAGAGGGGTCCACCAACAATGAGCAGTTCTTC
TRBV28,NA,TRBJ2-7,NA,CASSLLVRSYEQYF,TGTGCCAGCAGTTTATTAGTGCGGTCCTACGAGCAGTACTTC
TRBV20-1,NA,TRBJ2-7,NA,CSARDSEYSYEQYF,TGCAGTGCTAGAGATTCTGAATACTCCTACGAGCAGTACTTC
TRBV5-1,TRBD2,TRBJ2-7,many,CASSLVASGSRGYEQYF,TGCGCCAGCAGCTTGGTGGCTAGCGGGAGCAGAGGATACGAGCAGTACTTC
TRBV7-9,NA,TRBJ1-5,NA,CASSSGKGNSNQPQHF,TGTGCCAGCAGCTCGGGGAAGGGCAATAGCAATCAGCCCCAGCATTTT
TRBV7-3,NA,TRBJ2-1,few,CASSLYGTPGNEQFF,TGTGCCAGCAGCTTATACGGGACTCCTGGAAATGAGCAGTTCTTC
TRBV20-1,TRBD1,TRBJ2-4,few,CSAREGQGFGLAKNIQYF,TGCAGTGCTAGAGAGGGACAGGGGTTTGGGTTAGCCAAAAACATTCAGTACTTC
TRBV7-2,NA,TRBJ2-3,NA,CASSLDNTDTQYF,TGTGCCAGCAGCCTTGATAACACAGATACGCAGTATTTT
TRBV29-1,TRBD2,TRBJ2-2,NA,CTARVSGTNTGELFF,TGCACCGCGAGGGTTAGCGGGACGAACACCGGGGAGCTGTTTTTT
TRBV5-5,NA,TRBJ2-7,few,CASTQASKGTEQYF,TGTGCCAGCACCCAAGCTTCCAAAGGTACCGAGCAGTACTTC
TRBV7-9,NA,TRBJ1-1,many,CASSLVGRGTEAFF,TGTGCCAGCAGCTTAGTAGGCCGCGGCACTGAAGCTTTCTTT
TRBV7-2,TRBD2,TRBJ2-7,NA,CASSLLASGIYEQYF,TGTGCCAGCAGCTTACTGGCTAGCGGGATCTACGAGCAGTACTTC
TRBV15,NA,TRBJ1-1,many,CATSPRPGRNTEAFF,TGTGCCACCAGTCCCAGGCCGGGTAGGAACACTGAAGCTTTCTTT
TRBV12-3/TRBV12-4,TRBD2,TRBJ2-7,NA,CASSLGGGYYEQYF,TGTGCCAGCAGTTTGGGCGGGGGGTACTACGAGCAGTACTTC
TRBV12-3/TRBV12-4,TRBD1,TRBJ2-3,many,CASSSGQGFTDTQYF,TGTGCCAGCAGTTCGGGACAGGGGTTTACAGATACGCAGTATTTT
TRBV20-1,NA,TRBJ2-7,NA,CSAGREEQYF,TGCAGTGCTGGGCGAGAGGAGCAGTACTTC